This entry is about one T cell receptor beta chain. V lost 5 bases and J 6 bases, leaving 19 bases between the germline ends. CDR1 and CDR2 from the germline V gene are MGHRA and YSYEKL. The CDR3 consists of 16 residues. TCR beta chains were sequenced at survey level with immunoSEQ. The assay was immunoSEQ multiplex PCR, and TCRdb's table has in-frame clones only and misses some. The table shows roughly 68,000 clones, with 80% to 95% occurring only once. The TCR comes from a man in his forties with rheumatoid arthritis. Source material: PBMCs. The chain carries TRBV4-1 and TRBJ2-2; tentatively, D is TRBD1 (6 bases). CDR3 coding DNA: TGCGCCAGCAGCTTTACGGGACACCTCGAACCCGGGGAGCTGTTTTTT. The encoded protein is CASSFTGHLEPGELFF.